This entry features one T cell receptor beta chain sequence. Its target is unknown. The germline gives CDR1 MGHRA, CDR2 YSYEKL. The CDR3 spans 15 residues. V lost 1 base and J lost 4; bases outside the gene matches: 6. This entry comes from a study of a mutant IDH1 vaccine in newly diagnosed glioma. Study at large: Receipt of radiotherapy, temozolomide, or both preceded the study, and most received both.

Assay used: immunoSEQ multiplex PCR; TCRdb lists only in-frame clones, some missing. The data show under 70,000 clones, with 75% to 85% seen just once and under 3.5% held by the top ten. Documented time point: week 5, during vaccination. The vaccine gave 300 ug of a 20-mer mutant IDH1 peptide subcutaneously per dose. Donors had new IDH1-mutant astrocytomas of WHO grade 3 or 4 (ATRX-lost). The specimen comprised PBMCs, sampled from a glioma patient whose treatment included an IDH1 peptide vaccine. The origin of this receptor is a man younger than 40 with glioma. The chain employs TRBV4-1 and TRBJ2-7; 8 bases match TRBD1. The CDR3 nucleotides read TGCGCCAGCAGCCAAGGGACAGGGATCGGATACGAGCAGTACTTC. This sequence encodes CASSQGTGIGYEQYF.